The present T cell receptor beta chain was sequenced within a study of PD-L1 blockade in urothelial cancer (dated by TCRdb to the late 2010s). Describing the broader study: Therapy was started in 2014 for all patients, and atezolizumab 1,200 mg was administered intravenously every 3 weeks. About 85% of the roughly 29 patients were males with bladder-origin urothelial cancer, and about 65% of the roughly 30 reported a prior smoking history. Patients had an ECOG performance status of 0 or 1 and had received between 0 and 3 prior chemotherapy regimens. Blood samples were analyzed at two time points: 3 weeks after treatment start (second dose) and 6 weeks after treatment start. Blood samples gave a median of around 140,000 T cells and tens of thousands of unique TCRs, with a median clonality of 0.080. Somatic, immune and clinical correlates of response to PD-L1 blockade with atezolizumab in urothelial cancer were the focus of an exploratory multi-omic analysis. TCR sequencing covered pretreatment tumor samples and matched, serially collected peripheral blood taken before and after atezolizumab treatment. Progression-free survival longer than 6 months counted as durable clinical benefit, and TCR features were additionally tested against both progression-free and overall survival. In the same patients, whole exome sequencing and RNA sequencing of pretreatment tumors were performed in addition to TCR sequencing. Durable clinical benefit was achieved by nine patients and was not achieved by 20 patients. Some 30 patients had pretreatment blood TCR-seq, some 24 had at least one posttreatment blood collection, and some 24 had tumor TCR-seq.

The time point label of this sample denotes: peripheral blood 6 weeks after treatment start. The cohort comprised around 30 patients with locally advanced or metastatic urothelial carcinoma treated at Memorial Sloan Kettering on a trial protocol. Peripheral blood mononuclear cells were collected pretreatment and during treatment, with between 1 and 8 total time points per patient. The Qiagen DNeasy Blood extraction kit was used to purify genomic DNA from total PBMCs and from tumor samples. Collected pretreatment and during treatment, PBMCs were isolated and stored as previously described. The CDR3 contains 13 residues, cysteine and phenylalanine counted. CDR3 DNA only is kept here, 39 bases in frame from base 1. The germline V gene (reference sequence) gives CDR1 as LNHDA and CDR2 as SQIVND. Relative to germline, V is 3 bases shorter and J is 8 bases shorter, with 13 bases between their ends. Details on this clone: The target of this receptor is not known. The record has no base qualities; no much larger clone is one base away.

What the research found in general, with its limitations: Improved progression-free and overall survival was found to be associated with pretreatment peripheral blood TCR clonality below the median. Patients with durable benefit showed greater expansion of tumor-associated TCR clones in peripheral blood 3 weeks after starting treatment (n of about 20, p = 0.022). Small sample size (n ≈ 30) and many exploratory analyses mean the results are intended to be hypothesis-generating.

Each PCR received spiked-in synthetic TCR analog templates so that absolute template abundance could be estimated from read counts. Using the immunoSEQ assay, TCRbeta CDR3 regions were amplified from genomic DNA with bias-controlled V and J gene primers. Rearranged TCRbeta segments were sequenced at approximately 20X coverage. The paper's processing steps were these. Sequencing errors were corrected by clustering and CDR3s were annotated against IMGT to assign V, D and J genes. Only productive TCRbeta rearrangements were used in downstream analyses, excluding out-of-frame or stop-codon sequences. Clonality was computed as one minus Shannon entropy normalized by the log of the number of unique productive sequences. Clones differing between time points or between blood and tumor were identified using Fisher's exact test with Benjamini-Hochberg correction, with an adjusted p below 0.01 applied as the threshold. As stored in TCRdb, this immuneACCESS dataset retains in-frame rearrangements with V and J assigned. A fraction of the clones does not appear; measured against another copy, unresolved V genes explain less than half of the discrepancy, and the remainder lacks a known reason. V and J calls and clone size are copied from that table; D and trimming were computed from the DNA. The sample records about 25,000 clones, more than 70% of which are singletons. Of the sample, roughly 1.6% falls within the top ten clones.

This chain joins TRBV19 to TRBJ1-2; no D gene can be assigned with confidence. The clonotype originates from a man between 65 and 80 years old with urothelial cancer. The sequencing used PBMCs, collected around atezolizumab (anti-PD-L1) treatment. The CDR3 region has the sequence CASSISTSRGYTF. Read as DNA, the sequence is TGTGCCAGTAGTATCTCGACTTCTCGAGGCTACACCTTC. Beyond the CDR3, the reference TRBV19 and TRBJ1-2 genes provide the residues; the full variable domain reads: DGGITQSPKYLFRKEGQNVTLSCEQNLNHDAMYWYRQDPGQGLRLIYYSQIVNDFQKGDIAEGYSVSREKKESFPLTVTSAQKNPTAFYLCASSISTSRGYTFGSGTRLTVV.